A single sample is the source of the 23 T cell receptor beta chains below, sequenced in a study of T cells in localized non-small cell lung cancer. Profiled with immunoSEQ multiplex PCR; TCRdb holds only in-frame clones, not every one. Among over a thousand clones listed, around 19% were seen once. The sequenced sample was normal lung tissue next to the tumor, obtained before any cancer treatment. The source of these receptors is a male donor at least 60 years old with stage I lung adenocarcinoma.

This clone is medium-sized. The J gene is TRBJ2-3, the V gene TRBV11-3, with 8 nucleotides matching TRBD2. CDR1 and CDR2 from the germline V gene are SGHNT and YENEEA. This CDR3 region has 16 residues. V shed 5 bases and J 2 bases; nucleotides not matched to a gene: 9. The CDR3 coding sequence is TGTGCCAGCAGCCAAGGGCTAGCGGGCGTCACAGATACGCAGTATTTT. Its protein product is CASSQGLAGVTDTQYF. Filled out from reference TRBV11-3 and TRBJ2-3, the complete variable domain reads EAGVVQSPRYKIIEKKQPVAFWCNPISGHNTLYWYLQNLGQGPELLIRYENEEAVDDSQLPKDRFSAERLKGVDSTLKIQPAELGDSAVYLCASSQGLAGVTDTQYFGPGTRLTVL.

This clone was counted only a few times. V gene TRBV9 combines with J gene TRBJ1-6; D is uncertain. In germline, CDR1 is SGDLS, CDR2 YYNGEE. Trimming cost V 5 bases and J 10 bases, with 16 bases left between them. The CDR3 spans 14 residues. CDR3 coding DNA: TGTGCCAGCAGTGTCGGTAGCCGCGGATCACCCCTCCACTTT. Translating gives CASSVGSRGSPLHF.

This sequence joins TRBV6-8 and TRBJ2-7; D is uncertain. The ends were cut back, 6 bases at V and 0 bases at J, with 21 bases in the middle. The CDR3 has 17 amino acids. Germline CDR1 MNHGY, CDR2 SAAAGT. CDR3 DNA sequence: TGTGCCAGCAGAAATTTATCCGCCGGCCCTTTCTCCTACGAGCAGTACTTC. Translation gives CASRNLSAGPFSYEQYF.

This clone was observed a handful of times. The chain uses TRBV15 and TRBJ2-1; D gene ambiguous. The germline CDR1 and CDR2 sequences are LNHNV and YYDKDF (reference sequence). This CDR3 contains 14 residues. Trimming left V 0 bases short and J 4 bases short, with 7 bases between. CDR3 nucleotide sequence: TGTGCCACCAGCAGAGACCAGGTATACAATGAGCAGTTCTTC. Its translation: CATSRDQVYNEQFF. Full variable domain (missing parts from reference TRBV15 and TRBJ2-1): DAMVIQNPRYQVTQFGKPVTLSCSQTLNHNVMYWYQQKSSQAPKLLFHYYDKDFNNEADTPDNFQSRRPNTSFCFLDIRSPGLGDTAMYLCATSRDQVYNEQFFGPGTRLTVL.

Only a few counts were recorded for this clone. The V and J genes are TRBV19 and TRBJ2-7; TRBD1 aligns across 9 bases. Trimming took 8 bases from V and 6 from J; bases not matched to a gene: 2. Germline CDR1 LNHDA, CDR2 SQIVND (reference sequence). CDR3 length: 11 amino acids. CDR3 protein: CASGQGSEQYF. CDR3 DNA sequence: TGTGCCAGTGGACAGGGGTCCGAGCAGTACTTC.

The V and J genes are TRBV12-5 and TRBJ2-5; no firm D call. The CDR3 length is 14 residues. V dropped 2 bases and J dropped 4 bases, with 11 bases sitting between them. CDR1 LGHNT and CDR2 FRNRAP come from the germline V gene. CDR3: CASGLTRGGETQYF. CDR3 nucleotides: TGTGCTAGTGGTTTGACACGCGGCGGAGAGACCCAGTACTTC.

This clone appeared a few times. This rearrangement joins TRBV6-1 to TRBJ1-1; D remains unclear. The length of the CDR3 is 15 residues. Trimming removed 1 base at V and 3 bases at J, with 12 bases between. CDR1 and CDR2 (germline): MNHNS, SASEGT. The CDR3 protein is CASSEVGRRDTEAFF. DNA for the CDR3: TGTGCCAGCAGTGAAGTGGGTCGCCGAGACACTGAAGCTTTCTTT.

This clone was detected a few times. The chain employs TRBV6-8 and TRBJ2-2; no definite D call. Germline CDR1 and CDR2: MNHGY and SAAAGT. This CDR3 spans 13 amino acids. Deletions cut 6 bases from V and 4 bases from J, with 9 bases between. The CDR3 nucleotides are TGTGCCAGCAGGAAGACAAGCACCGGGGAGCTGTTTTTT. Translation: CASRKTSTGELFF.

The rearrangement joins TRBV10-3 to TRBJ2-5, with 12 bases matching TRBD2. The CDR3 sequence is 15 residues long. V was pared by 5 bases and J by 2 bases, with 3 bases of the junction left unmatched. From germline, CDR1 is ENHRY and CDR2 SYGVKD. In nucleotides, the CDR3 is TGTGCCATCAGTCCCGGGACTAGCGGGCAAGAGACCCAGTACTTC. Translating gives CAISPGTSGQETQYF.

The chain recombines TRBV11-1 with TRBJ2-1; tentatively, D is TRBD1 or TRBD2 (5 bases each). CDR1 is SGHAT and CDR2 is FQDESV in the germline V gene (reference sequence). The CDR3 spans 16 residues. Trimming took off 5 bases at V and 9 bases at J, with 23 bases between the two ends. The CDR3 DNA follows: TGTGCCAGCAGCCCTAGACTGGGGACGGCAAGTACTGAGCAGTTCTTC. It codes for CASSPRLGTASTEQFF. The entire variable domain, with the rest obtained from reference TRBV11-1 and TRBJ2-1, is as follows: EAEVAQSPRYKITEKSQAVAFWCDPISGHATLYWYRQILGQGPELLVQFQDESVVDDSQLPKDRFSAERLKGVDSTLKIQPAELGDSAMYLCASSPRLGTASTEQFFGPGTRLTVL.

The sample holds a few counts of this clone. Written as DNA, the CDR3 is TGCGCCAGCAGCCAAGATACAGGGGATAATTCACCCCTCCACTTT. Amino acids: CASSQDTGDNSPLHF. J is TRBJ1-6 and V is TRBV4-1; 7 positions match TRBD1. This CDR3 has 15 residues. Trimming removed 0 bases from V and 5 bases from J; junction bases left unmatched: 1. Germline-derived CDR1 and CDR2 are MGHRA and YSYEKL.

The J gene is TRBJ2-1, the V gene TRBV5-1; 11 nucleotides line up with TRBD2. The CDR3 covers 18 residues. V lost 4 bases to trimming and J lost 0 bases; unmatched junction nucleotides: 9. CDR1 SGHRS and CDR2 YFSETQ come from the germline V gene. CDR3 in amino acids: CASSPRVAGGSSYNEQFF. The DNA for the CDR3 is TGCGCCAGCAGCCCCCGGGTAGCGGGGGGGTCCTCCTACAATGAGCAGTTCTTC.

The chain is built from TRBV11-3 and TRBJ2-1; no clear D gene. This CDR3 region has 16 residues. Trimming took 4 bases from V and 0 from J, leaving 13 bases between them. From germline, CDR1 is SGHNT and CDR2 YENEEA. The CDR3 sequence is CASSSQGRISYNEQFF. The DNA of the CDR3 is TGTGCCAGCAGCTCCCAAGGGCGAATCTCCTACAATGAGCAGTTCTTC.

The rearrangement joins TRBV19 to TRBJ1-6, with D hard to call. This CDR3 spans 13 amino acids. Trimming removed 3 bases from V and 5 bases from J, with 5 bases in between. The V gene's germline CDR1 is LNHDA and CDR2 SQIVND (reference sequence). The CDR3 DNA reads TGTGCCAGTAGTATCCGGGATAATTCACCCCTCCACTTT. As protein: CASSIRDNSPLHF.

CDR3 in DNA: TGTGCCAGCAGTCCCAGGCCGGATACGCAGTATTTT. Translation gives CASSPRPDTQYF. This chain links TRBV6-8 with TRBJ2-3; no reliable D call. V was cut by 5 bases and J by 6 bases, with 9 bases left in between. Germline V lookup: CDR1 MNHGY, CDR2 SAAAGT. This CDR3 has 12 amino acids.

The chain uses TRBV5-1 and TRBJ2-1; TRBD2 matches 7 bases. Germline CDR1 is SGHRS and CDR2 is YFSETQ. Trimming took 1 base from V and 1 from J; bases not matched to a gene: 5. The CDR3 has 16 amino acids. The CDR3 is CASSLIPSGSYNEQFF. The CDR3 DNA follows: TGCGCCAGCAGCTTGATCCCTAGCGGATCCTACAATGAGCAGTTCTTC.

In its sample, this clone was seen a few times. The genes are TRBV18 and TRBJ1-2; 7 bases match TRBD1. The CDR3 covers 14 residues. The V gene's germline CDR1 is KGHSH and CDR2 LQKENI. V was pared by 6 bases and J by 3 bases, with 7 bases of the junction left unmatched. The CDR3 spells CASSLTGQDYGYTF. The DNA for the CDR3 is TGTGCCAGCTCGCTCACTGGACAGGACTATGGCTACACCTTC.

This chain links TRBV28 with TRBJ1-1; unclear D gene. V dropped 11 bases and J dropped 0 bases, with 10 bases sitting between them. The CDR3 covers 12 residues. The germline CDR1 and CDR2 sequences are MDHEN and SYDVKM. CDR3 DNA sequence: TGTGCCGGAGGAGGGTTGAACACTGAAGCTTTCTTT. It is translated as CAGGGLNTEAFF.

The V gene is TRBV11-3, the J gene TRBJ1-1, with unresolved D. V shed 5 bases and J shed 3 bases, with 13 bases lying between them. This CDR3 comprises 14 residues. CDR1 and CDR2 (germline): SGHNT, YENEEA. Here the CDR3 DNA reads TGTGCCAGCAGCCCCTTTGCTTCCTACACTGAAGCTTTCTTT. Translation gives CASSPFASYTEAFF.

The chain carries TRBV6-8 and TRBJ2-4; D not resolved. V was trimmed by 2 bases and J by 7 bases, leaving 6 bases between them. Per germline, CDR1 MNHGY and CDR2 SAAAGT. CDR3 size: 12 residues. CDR3 sequence (DNA): TGTGCCAGCAGTTACAAAGGTAACATTCAGTACTTC. Amino acids: CASSYKGNIQYF.

J is TRBJ2-7 and V is TRBV23-1; TRBD1 agrees at 9 bases. TRBV23-1 is designated an ORF whose function remains uncertain. V gave up 6 bases and J gave up 6 bases; unmatched junction bases: 6. The CDR3 length is 13 residues. The CDR3 loop reads CASSVGTGSEQYF. The CDR3 bases are TGCGCCAGCAGCGTCGGGACAGGGAGCGAGCAGTACTTC.

The chain combines TRBV30 with TRBJ1-4, with unresolved D. V gave up 5 bases and J gave up 10 bases, with 11 bases separating them. The CDR3 runs 11 residues. Germline lookup yields CDR1 GTSNPN and CDR2 SVGIG (reference sequence). Written as DNA, the CDR3 is TGTGCCTGGGGGGTTACGGGAAAACTGTTTTTT. It is translated as CAWGVTGKLFF. The full variable domain, completed using reference TRBV30 and TRBJ1-4, is SQTIHQWPATLVQPVGSPLSLECTVEGTSNPNLYWYRQAAGRGLQLLFYSVGIGQISSEVPQNLSASRPQDRQFILSSKKLLLSDSGFYLCAWGVTGKLFFGSGTQLSVL.

In this sample, this clone turned up a few times. V usage is TRBV6-4 and J usage is TRBJ2-2; D possibly matches TRBD1 or TRBD2 (5 bases each). This CDR3 is built from 16 residues. Germline V gene data show CDR1 as MRHNA and CDR2 as SNTAGT. The V end lost 5 bases, the J end lost 0 bases, and 13 bases lay between the germline ends. The CDR3 DNA follows: TGTGCCAGCAGTTACGGGGCAGGGTCGAACACCGGGGAGCTGTTTTTT. This sequence encodes CASSYGAGSNTGELFF.